The 8 T cell receptor beta chains listed next were all sequenced from one sample in a study of blood T cell repertoires in COVID-19 (dated by TCRdb to 2020 to 2022). The library was generated by the immunoSEQ multiplex PCR assay. TCRdb re-hosts the immuneACCESS table, in-frame sequences only. Its copies lack some clones; in the studies checked, an unresolved V gene accounts for under half of them, and the cause for the rest is not known. The sample table contains around 150,000 clones; only one count was recorded for about 85% of them. Together, the top ten hold about 4% of the sample. Sequenced input: peripheral blood. The receptors stem from a woman aged 60 to 75 with active or convalescent COVID-19.

V gene TRBV29-1 combines with J gene TRBJ2-1; 11 bases map to TRBD2. The CDR3 length is 15 residues. Trimming cost V 3 bases and J 8 bases; bases outside gene matches: 9. Per the germline V gene, CDR1 is SQVTM and CDR2 is ANQGSEA. The CDR3 loop reads CSVDGLAGGGHEQFF. DNA for the CDR3: TGCAGCGTTGATGGGCTAGCGGGGGGCGGCCATGAGCAGTTCTTC.

This rearrangement joins TRBV6-2 or TRBV6-3 to TRBJ2-5, with 12 bases fitting TRBD2. Germline CDR1 is MNHEY and CDR2 is SVGEGT. With V trimmed by 8 bases and J by 5 bases, 9 bases remained unmatched. The CDR3 totals 15 residues. This CDR3 reads CASGRLAGVGETQYF. CDR3 coding DNA: TGTGCCAGCGGCCGACTAGCGGGGGTAGGGGAGACCCAGTACTTC.

CDR3 in amino acids: CASSIWAGGDEKLFF. CDR3 coding DNA: TGTGCCAGTAGTATTTGGGCAGGGGGCGATGAAAAACTGTTTTTT. This chain joins TRBV19 and TRBJ1-4; 8 bases align to TRBD1. The V gene end was trimmed by 3 bases and the J gene end by 6 bases; junction bases not matched to a gene: 6. CDR1 and CDR2 (germline): LNHDA, SQIVND (reference sequence). The CDR3 totals 15 residues.

This clone was seen only a few times. This sequence joins TRBV4-1 and TRBJ1-1; D perhaps matches TRBD1 (5 bases). Germline lookup yields CDR1 MGHRA and CDR2 YSYEKL. This CDR3 contains 14 residues. Trimming stripped 5 bases from V and 1 base from J, with 11 bases between. The CDR3, as DNA: TGCGCCAGCAGCGGGCAGGGTGAGAACACTGAAGCTTTCTTT. This gives the protein CASSGQGENTEAFF.

The V call is TRBV5-1, the J call TRBJ1-3, with 9 bases lining up with TRBD1. V was pared by 3 bases and J by 4 bases, with 5 bases of the junction left unmatched. Germline-derived CDR1 and CDR2 are SGHRS and YFSETQ. The CDR3 is made up of 15 amino acids. CDR3 amino acids: CASSSGTGRGNTIYF. The CDR3 nucleotides are TGCGCCAGCAGCTCCGGGACAGGGAGAGGAAACACCATATATTTT.

The genes are TRBV15 and TRBJ2-1; TRBD2 matches at 8 bases. Germline-derived CDR1 and CDR2 are LNHNV and YYDKDF (reference sequence). The J segment lost 4 bases and the V segment lost 0 bases, leaving 5 bases of the junction unmatched. The CDR3 totals 16 residues. CDR3 DNA sequence: TGTGCCACCAGCAGAGAGTTCGGGGGGGCATACAATGAGCAGTTCTTC. Translating gives CATSREFGGAYNEQFF.

This rearrangement joins TRBV10-3 to TRBJ1-2; 7 bases are shared with TRBD1. CDR1 is ENHRY and CDR2 is SYGVKD in the germline V gene. V was clipped by 4 bases and J by 6 bases; unmatched bases: 8. This CDR3 is built from 14 residues. The CDR3 bases are TGTGCCATCAGTGTCAATGGAGGGGGCGATGGCTACACCTTC. Its protein product is CAISVNGGGDGYTF.

This clone was detected once. The chain joins TRBV5-4 to TRBJ2-7; 8 positions agree with TRBD1. The CDR3 contains 17 residues. The ends lost 3 bases at V and 5 bases at J; junction bases unmatched: 16. Germline loops: CDR1 SGHNT, CDR2 YYREEE (reference sequence). The CDR3 nucleotides read TGTGCCAGCAGCTCCAGGGGGCGCGAATTCTCTGGCCACGAGCAGTACTTC. It yields the protein CASSSRGREFSGHEQYF.